The 20 T cell receptor beta chains below come from one sample, sequenced in a study of CD8 T cells in ankylosing spondylitis. TCRdb called the 5' RACE reads again in MiXCR, with one record for every CDR3 protein. The table has approximately 92,000 distinct CDR3 sequences, about 8.1% seen once. The sequenced sample was blood, either unsorted or a sorted T cell fraction (not recorded which). These receptors all stem from a male donor with ankylosing spondylitis or in good health (not recorded which).

This clonotype has a count of ten or more. The chain combines TRBV6-1 with TRBJ1-5, with D unresolved. V lost 6 bases and J 4 bases, leaving 13 bases between the germline ends. There are 14 residues in the CDR3. Germline V gene data show CDR1 as MNHNS and CDR2 as SASEGT. The CDR3 spells CASRANAGNQPQHF. Written as DNA, the CDR3 is TGTGCCAGCAGGGCAAACGCGGGGAATCAGCCCCAGCATTTT.

This clonotype was picked up many times. The chain employs TRBV30 and TRBJ1-6; D is undetermined. Germline CDR1 is GTSNPN and CDR2 is SVGIG (reference sequence). The CDR3 extends over 13 amino acids. Trimming stripped 4 bases from V and 4 bases from J, with 8 bases between. CDR3 loop: CAWNQEYNSPLHF. The CDR3 nucleotides read TGTGCCTGGAACCAAGAGTATAATTCACCCCTCCACTTT.

The V call is TRBV28, the J call TRBJ1-2; no reliable D call. V lost 5 bases and J 4 bases, leaving 14 bases between the germline ends. CDR3 length: 14 residues. Per germline, CDR1 MDHEN and CDR2 SYDVKM. The CDR3 DNA reads TGTGCCAGCAGTCCAGCGGACGGTCCCTATGGCTACACCTTC. It translates to CASSPADGPYGYTF.

This clonotype was found many times. This sequence joins TRBV11-2 and TRBJ2-3; 8 positions agree with TRBD2. Germline trimming cut 4 bases from V and 0 bases from J; bases unmatched to any gene: 3. The CDR3 totals 15 residues. The V gene's germline CDR1 is SGHAT and CDR2 FQNNGV. CDR3 nucleotides: TGTGCCAGCAGCTCACGGGGGGGCAGCACAGATACGCAGTATTTT. Its protein is CASSSRGGSTDTQYF.

This clonotype was counted many times. This chain links TRBV13 with TRBJ2-3; D perhaps matches TRBD2 (5 bases). Looked up from germline, CDR1 is PRHDT and CDR2 is FYEKMQ (reference sequence). The length of the CDR3 is 15 residues. Trimming left V 3 bases short and J 0 bases short, with 10 bases between. The CDR3 nucleotides are TGTGCCAGCAGCTTTTCGGGAACTAGCACAGATACGCAGTATTTT. Translation: CASSFSGTSTDTQYF.

Comments on this clonotype: Given a much more abundant clone one base away, this may be a read error. V and J are TRBV6-1 and TRBJ2-3; D tentatively fits TRBD1 or TRBD2 (5 bases each). This CDR3 region has 16 residues. V shed 4 bases and J shed 4 bases, with 18 bases lying between them. Germline V gene lookup returns CDR1 MNHNS and CDR2 SASEGT. CDR3 residues: CASSATGRFSPDTQYF. The DNA for the CDR3 is TGTGCCAGCAGTGCGACGGGACGCTTCAGTCCAGATACGCAGTATTTT.

The rearrangement uses TRBV5-1 and TRBJ2-7, with a possible D match to TRBD1 (6 bases). Germline V gene sequence: CDR1 SGHRS, CDR2 YFSETQ. The CDR3 consists of 15 residues. V dropped 0 bases and J dropped 2 bases, with 12 bases sitting between them. The CDR3 is CASSLVDSRTYEQYF. CDR3 bases: TGCGCCAGCAGCTTGGTGGACAGCCGTACCTACGAGCAGTACTTC.

On this clonotype itself: A single base separates this from a much larger clone, so it may be a read error. V and J are TRBV6-1 and TRBJ2-7; 8 positions agree with TRBD2. The CDR3 totals 15 residues. V trimming: 0 bases; J trimming: 4 bases; junction bases outside the gene matches: 5. Germline CDR1 is MNHNS and CDR2 is SASEGT. The CDR3 nucleotides read TGTGCCAGCAGTGAAGCCGGGGGGGCTGCGTACGAGCAGTACTTC. This gives the protein CASSEAGGAAYEQYF.

This clonotype was seen at least ten times. The chain is built from TRBV12-3 or TRBV12-4 and TRBJ2-2, with no clear D. V lost 1 base and J lost 6, with 6 bases in between. This CDR3 has 13 amino acids. In DNA, the CDR3 is TGTGCCAGCAGTTTAGGCCGGGCCGGGGAGCTGTTTTTT. Amino acids: CASSLGRAGELFF.

The chain employs TRBV18 and TRBJ2-5; TRBD2 matches at 12 bases. Trimming removed 5 bases from V and 2 bases from J; junction bases left unmatched: 3. Per the germline V gene, CDR1 is KGHSH and CDR2 is LQKENI. This CDR3 comprises 15 residues. The CDR3 DNA is TGTGCCAGCTCAACCGGACTAGCGGGGCAAGAGACCCAGTACTTC. It is translated as CASSTGLAGQETQYF.

Ten or more counts support this clonotype. The chain is built from TRBV5-1 and TRBJ2-3; TRBD1 is a possible D gene (6 bases). Germline CDR1 SGHRS, CDR2 YFSETQ. CDR3 length: 15 amino acids. The V end lost 4 bases, the J end lost 1 base, and 13 bases lay between the germline ends. This CDR3 is CASSVRDTRTDTQYF. The CDR3, as DNA: TGCGCCAGCAGCGTACGGGACACTCGCACAGATACGCAGTATTTT.

The gene calls are TRBV7-9 and TRBJ2-3; D unclear. V dropped 2 bases and J dropped 4 bases, with 19 bases sitting between them. The CDR3 covers 17 residues. Germline CDR1 and CDR2: SEHNR and FQNEAQ (reference sequence). Here the CDR3 reads CASSLRVLLTAADTQYF. The CDR3 DNA reads TGTGCCAGCAGCTTAAGGGTTCTCCTCACGGCGGCAGATACGCAGTATTTT.

The chain combines TRBV28 with TRBJ2-7; no definite D call. The CDR3 runs to 12 residues. V was trimmed by 3 bases and J by 6 bases, leaving 9 bases between them. Germline V gene lookup returns CDR1 MDHEN and CDR2 SYDVKM. The CDR3 region has the DNA TGTGCCAGCAGTTTGGGATTCTCCGAGCAGTACTTC. Protein: CASSLGFSEQYF.

This clonotype was recorded at least ten times. The chain recombines TRBV4-2 with TRBJ2-1; 13 bases match TRBD2. V shed 3 bases, J shed 6 bases, and the junction held 11 bases outside the gene matches. Looked up from germline, CDR1 is LGHNA and CDR2 is YNFKEQ. There are 18 residues in the CDR3. The DNA for the CDR3 is TGTGCCAGCAGCCAGCGGCACTCGACTAGCGGGGGGCTCAATGAGCAGTTCTTC. It yields the protein CASSQRHSTSGGLNEQFF.

This clonotype appeared many times. The rearrangement uses TRBV5-6 and TRBJ1-1; D unclear. V was clipped by 4 bases and J by 6 bases, with 13 bases between them. Germline V gives CDR1 SGHDT, CDR2 YYEEEE. The CDR3 spans 13 residues. The CDR3 nucleotides are TGTGCCAGCAGCGGGCGTGCGGTTGCTGAAGCTTTCTTT. Protein product: CASSGRAVAEAFF.

This clonotype was counted many times. The chain uses TRBV5-1 and TRBJ1-6, with a possible D match to TRBD1 (5 bases). The CDR3 length is 15 residues. With 3 bases removed from V and 7 bases from J, the gap between germline ends came to 14 bases. Germline values: CDR1 SGHRS, CDR2 YFSETQ. The CDR3 DNA reads as TGCGCCAGCAGCTCAGCGGGACCCACAAATTCACCCCTCCACTTT. Residues: CASSSAGPTNSPLHF.

This clonotype came up many times. The V and J genes are TRBV29-1 and TRBJ1-1; D gene uncertain. Deletions cut 6 bases from V and 6 bases from J, with 20 bases between. Germline V gene lookup returns CDR1 SQVTM and CDR2 ANQGSEA. This CDR3 comprises 14 residues. DNA of the CDR3: TGCAGCGTAGCCCTTAGGACGTCCACTGCTGAAGCTTTCTTT. Its translation: CSVALRTSTAEAFF.

This clonotype was counted a few times. The chain recombines TRBV14 with TRBJ2-1; no reliable D call. The V gene's germline CDR1 is SGHDN and CDR2 FVKESK. CDR3 length equals 13 residues. V was shortened by 2 bases and J by 1 base, with 3 bases between the two germline ends. The CDR3 nucleotides read TGTGCCAGCAGCCAACTTTCCTACAATGAGCAGTTCTTC. Encoded protein: CASSQLSYNEQFF.

This chain connects TRBV11-2 to TRBJ2-6; tentatively, D is TRBD1 (6 bases). V dropped 3 bases and J dropped 0 bases, with 21 bases sitting between them. CDR1 is SGHAT and CDR2 is FQNNGV in the germline V gene. This CDR3 spans 20 amino acids. Here the CDR3 reads CASSLFIIRDNSSGANVLTF. The CDR3 nucleotides are TGTGCCAGCAGCTTGTTCATCATTAGGGACAACTCCTCTGGGGCCAACGTCCTGACTTTC.

This clonotype was counted many times. The genes are TRBV20-1 and TRBJ1-2, with TRBD1 as a possible D gene (6 bases). Germline CDR1 and CDR2: DFQATT and SNEGSKA (reference sequence). Deletions cut 4 bases from V and 6 bases from J, with 12 bases between. This CDR3 has 12 amino acids. CDR3 in DNA: TGCAGTGCTAAAGGGACATCAAATGGCTACACCTTC. Translating it yields CSAKGTSNGYTF.